Listed below are T cell receptor beta chains from one sample, sequenced in a study of Ad26.COV2.S vaccination and SARS-CoV-2 variants. Method: immunoSEQ multiplex PCR; TCRdb's copy keeps in-frame clones and lacks some. The table records 350,000 to 450,000 clones, 80% to 90% of them present only once. Sequenced material: peripheral blood, taken in a trial of Ad26.COV2.S vaccine versus placebo. The receptors here all came from a person between 18 and 65 years old who received the Ad26.COV2.S COVID-19 vaccine or a placebo. CDR3s include the opening cysteine and the closing phenylalanine or tryptophan.

V: TRBV11-1; J: TRBJ2-7; CDR3: CASSLGASTRSYEQYF
V: TRBV20-1; J: TRBJ2-7; CDR3: CSARANYEQYF
V: TRBV19; J: TRBJ2-1; CDR3: CASSTPLAGTYNEQFF
V: TRBV6-5; J: TRBJ1-2; CDR3: CASTAETRLYGYTF
V: TRBV7-2; J: TRBJ1-5; CDR3: CASSLGGGGQPQHF
V: TRBV7-3; J: TRBJ2-7; CDR3: CASSLSYGSYEQYF
V: TRBV5-1; J: TRBJ2-2; CDR3: CASSLGLAWYTGELFF
V: TRBV21-1; J: TRBJ1-4; CDR3: CASSKAGDRIGTNEKLFF
V: TRBV12-3/TRBV12-4; J: TRBJ1-2; CDR3: CASSLGGNYGYTF
V: TRBV7-9; J: TRBJ2-2; CDR3: CASSSQAGALRELFF
V: TRBV6-1; J: TRBJ2-2; CDR3: CASSARRQLITGELFF
V: TRBV18; J: TRBJ2-5; CDR3: CASSPITGPGETQYF
V: TRBV4-1; J: TRBJ1-5; CDR3: CASSQGGAGASGNQPQHF
V: TRBV6-6; J: TRBJ2-5; CDR3: CASRGTLQETQYF
V: TRBV5-1; J: TRBJ2-5; CDR3: CASSPGQGTVETQYF
V: TRBV5-8; J: TRBJ1-6; CDR3: CASSLFTGALNSPLHF
V: TRBV5-8; J: TRBJ2-1; CDR3: CASTSRGANEQFF
V: TRBV7-2; J: TRBJ2-7; CDR3: CASSLAGGVREQYF
V: TRBV6-5; J: TRBJ1-5; CDR3: CASSLRDDQPQHF
V: TRBV6-2/TRBV6-3; J: TRBJ2-7; CDR3: CASSQRPTGVQYF
V: TRBV12-3/TRBV12-4; J: TRBJ1-1; CDR3: CASSPGEAEAFF
V: TRBV19; J: TRBJ2-1; CDR3: CASSIDRASAAYNEQFF
V: TRBV5-1; J: TRBJ2-5; CDR3: CASSLVPQETQYF
V: TRBV9; J: TRBJ1-2; CDR3: CASSVAGYGYTF
V: TRBV28; J: TRBJ1-1; CDR3: CASSFSAGEAFF
V: TRBV2; J: TRBJ2-1; CDR3: CASRVAGAREQFF
V: TRBV6-2/TRBV6-3; J: TRBJ1-1; CDR3: CASSYGRTVEAFF
V: TRBV5-5; J: TRBJ2-7; CDR3: CASSPGLAGWYEQYF
V: TRBV18; J: TRBJ2-2; CDR3: CASSQSGTFANTGELFF
V: TRBV7-2; J: TRBJ1-2; CDR3: CASSLGGNYGYTF
V: TRBV25-1; J: TRBJ1-2; CDR3: CASSTRYGYTF
V: TRBV6-2/TRBV6-3; J: TRBJ2-5; CDR3: CASSYWLIQETQYF
V: TRBV27; J: TRBJ2-7; CDR3: CASSLPGVTEQYF
V: TRBV7-9; J: TRBJ1-2; CDR3: CASSLALTNYGYTF
V: TRBV29-1; J: TRBJ2-1; CDR3: CSVGGASYNEQFF
V: TRBV30; J: TRBJ2-7; CDR3: CAWSVTAGGLYEQYF
V: TRBV2; J: TRBJ2-1; CDR3: CASSGSSGRALYNEQFF
V: TRBV7-6; J: TRBJ2-7; CDR3: CASSLTGQGYEQYF
V: TRBV5-3; J: TRBJ1-6; CDR3: CARSVADRYSFTLHF
V: TRBV5-1; J: TRBJ1-2; CDR3: CASSLGGRSNYGYTF
V: TRBV6-1; J: TRBJ1-2; CDR3: CASSEGAGYTF
V: TRBV12-3/TRBV12-4; J: TRBJ1-2; CDR3: CASSLPGGSGYTF
V: TRBV27; J: TRBJ2-7; CDR3: CASSYAGTGSYEQYF